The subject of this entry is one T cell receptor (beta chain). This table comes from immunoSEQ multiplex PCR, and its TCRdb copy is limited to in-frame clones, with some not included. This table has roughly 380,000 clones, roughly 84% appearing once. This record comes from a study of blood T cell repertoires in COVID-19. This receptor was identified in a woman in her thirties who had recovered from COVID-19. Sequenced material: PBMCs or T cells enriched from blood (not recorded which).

CDR3 nucleotides: TGTGCCAGCAGCTTGGGGACCCAAAGGGGAAACTATGGCTACACCTTC. Residues: CASSLGTQRGNYGYTF. This chain uses TRBV5-4 with TRBJ1-2, with TRBD1 as a possible D gene (5 bases). V was trimmed by 0 bases and J by 2 bases, leaving 14 bases between them. The CDR3 length is 16 residues. Germline values: CDR1 SGHNT, CDR2 YYREEE (reference sequence).